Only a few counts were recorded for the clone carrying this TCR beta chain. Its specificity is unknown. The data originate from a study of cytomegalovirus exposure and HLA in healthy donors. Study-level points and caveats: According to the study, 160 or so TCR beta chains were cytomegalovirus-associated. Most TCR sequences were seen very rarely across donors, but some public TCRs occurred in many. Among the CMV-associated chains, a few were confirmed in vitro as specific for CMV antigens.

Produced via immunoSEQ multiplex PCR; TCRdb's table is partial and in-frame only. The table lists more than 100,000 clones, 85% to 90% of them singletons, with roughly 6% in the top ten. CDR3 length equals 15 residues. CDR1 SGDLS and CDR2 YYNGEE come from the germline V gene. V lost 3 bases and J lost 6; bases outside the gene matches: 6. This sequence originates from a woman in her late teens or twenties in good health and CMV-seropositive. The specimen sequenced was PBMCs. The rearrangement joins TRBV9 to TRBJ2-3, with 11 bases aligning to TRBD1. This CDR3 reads CASSEDGTGGDTQYF. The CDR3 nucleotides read TGTGCCAGCAGCGAGGACGGGACAGGGGGGGATACGCAGTATTTT.